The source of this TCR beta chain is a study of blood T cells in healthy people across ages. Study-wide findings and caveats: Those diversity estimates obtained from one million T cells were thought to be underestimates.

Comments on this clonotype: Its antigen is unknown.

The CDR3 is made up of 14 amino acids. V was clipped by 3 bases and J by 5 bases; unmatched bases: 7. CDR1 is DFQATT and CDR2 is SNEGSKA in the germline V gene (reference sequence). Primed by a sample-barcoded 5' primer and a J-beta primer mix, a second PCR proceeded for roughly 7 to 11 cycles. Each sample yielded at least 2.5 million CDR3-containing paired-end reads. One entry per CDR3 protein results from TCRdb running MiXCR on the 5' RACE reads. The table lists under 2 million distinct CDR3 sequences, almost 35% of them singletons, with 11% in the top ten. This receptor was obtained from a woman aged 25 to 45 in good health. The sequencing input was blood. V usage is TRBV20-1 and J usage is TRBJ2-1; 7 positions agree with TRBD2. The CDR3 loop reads CSARGSSGNNEQFF. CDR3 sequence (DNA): TGCAGTGCTAGGGGGTCTAGCGGAAACAATGAGCAGTTCTTC.